The 10 T cell receptor beta chains in this list originate from one sample, sequenced in a study of shared clonotypes between healthy human individuals. Measured with immunoSEQ multiplex PCR; TCRdb has only the in-frame clones, and not every one. In the table there are 450,000 to 500,000 clones, more than 75% of which are singletons. Sequencing was done on a sample of PBMCs. The receptors shown here come from a woman aged 40-49 years in good health. Some clones in this sample may be carry-over from other donors' samples.

About this clone: Other DNA sequences in the sample encode the same CDR3. This chain joins TRBV28 and TRBJ1-3, with D perhaps TRBD1 (5 bases). V was clipped by 4 bases and J by 2 bases, with 12 bases between them. Germline assignment: CDR1 MDHEN and CDR2 SYDVKM. CDR3 size: 15 residues. The CDR3 sequence is CASSSGTGTGNTIYF. CDR3 nucleotides: TGTGCCAGCAGTTCCGGGACCGGGACTGGAAACACCATATATTTT.

Only a few counts were recorded for this clone. The chain has TRBV15 and TRBJ1-2; D ambiguous. The CDR3 length is 13 residues. Germline V gene data show CDR1 as LNHNV and CDR2 as YYDKDF (reference sequence). The V end lost 3 bases, the J end lost 10 bases, and 15 bases lay between the germline ends. The CDR3 DNA sequence: TGTGCCACCAGCAGGGATACTGGACGAGACTACACCTTC. It codes for CATSRDTGRDYTF.

The chain employs TRBV5-5 and TRBJ1-4; a possible D gene is TRBD1 (6 bases). The CDR3 totals 15 residues. Deletions cut 0 bases from V and 7 bases from J, with 13 bases between. Germline V gene sequence: CDR1 SGHKS, CDR2 YYEKEE (reference sequence). The CDR3 is CASSLAAGAGEKLFF. For the CDR3, the DNA is TGTGCCAGCAGCTTGGCAGCAGGGGCTGGTGAAAAACTGTTTTTT.

This chain links TRBV6-5 with TRBJ1-1; the D is unclear. V was shortened by 6 bases and J by 5 bases, with 13 bases between the two germline ends. Germline CDR1 and CDR2: MNHEY and SVGAGI. This CDR3 is 13 amino acids long. The CDR3 loop reads CASRSVGSTEAFF. Written as DNA, the CDR3 is TGTGCCAGCAGATCCGTGGGGTCGACTGAAGCTTTCTTT.

This sequence joins TRBV6-5 and TRBJ1-1; maybe TRBD1 (6 bases). The CDR3 contains 15 residues. Trimming shortened V by 0 bases and J by 7 bases, and 15 bases separated the two germline ends. Per germline, CDR1 MNHEY and CDR2 SVGAGI. The CDR3 DNA sequence: TGTGCCAGCAGTTACTCTGTTGTAGGGGGAAATGAAGCTTTCTTT. Amino acid sequence: CASSYSVVGGNEAFF.

This clone was counted a few times. This chain joins TRBV11-2 and TRBJ1-1; maybe TRBD1 (5 bases). The CDR3 sequence is 14 residues long. V lost 5 bases and J lost 1, with 11 bases in between. In germline, CDR1 is SGHAT, CDR2 FQNNGV. The DNA for the CDR3 is TGTGCCAGCAGCCCGGGACCGCAGAACACTGAAGCTTTCTTT. This gives the protein CASSPGPQNTEAFF.

Of note for this clone: Other DNA sequences in the same sample also yield this CDR3. The chain carries TRBV18 and TRBJ2-7, with 8 bases fitting TRBD2. CDR1 and CDR2 (germline): KGHSH, LQKENI. Unmatched junction bases numbered 5, after V lost 6 bases and J lost 1 base. This CDR3 is 14 amino acids long. The DNA for the CDR3 is TGTGCCAGCTCCCCTACTAGCGGTTCCTACGAGCAGTACTTC. This encodes CASSPTSGSYEQYF.

The chain carries TRBV10-3 and TRBJ2-3, with 9 nucleotides matching TRBD1. Germline loops: CDR1 ENHRY, CDR2 SYGVKD. The CDR3 runs to 16 residues. The J segment lost 0 bases and the V segment lost 2 bases, leaving 3 bases of the junction unmatched. The CDR3 sequence is CAISEGQGISTDTQYF. The CDR3 DNA reads as TGTGCCATCAGTGAGGGACAGGGGATTAGCACAGATACGCAGTATTTT.

The chain combines TRBV11-2 with TRBJ1-1; no reliable D call. The CDR3 length is 13 residues. Germline lookup yields CDR1 SGHAT and CDR2 FQNNGV. The ends were cut back, 3 bases at V and 4 bases at J, with 9 bases in the middle. The CDR3 loop is CASSFTESTEAFF. CDR3 coding DNA: TGTGCCAGCAGCTTCACGGAAAGCACTGAAGCTTTCTTT.

About this clone itself: Mismatch with germline at one junction end may stem from a read error. The rearrangement uses TRBV11-1 and TRBJ2-3; 8 bases are shared with TRBD1. The CDR3 covers 16 residues. Germline assignment: CDR1 SGHAT and CDR2 FQDESV (reference sequence). Here the CDR3 DNA reads TGTGCCAGCAGCTTATTCTCGGCAGGGGGCACAAATACGCAGTATTTT. As protein: CASSLFSAGGTNTQYF.